The source of this T cell receptor (beta chain) is a study of beta chain features in type 1 diabetes. For the study at large: Comparable age, gender and cell yields were observed in patients relative to healthy donors.

As regards this clone: Its cognate antigen is unknown.

Notes on the study in general: Researchers cautioned that cDNA sequencing could over-represent cells with high TCR expression. The study left unresolved whether HLA type influences TCRB rearrangement.

The V and J ends lost 7 bases and 5 bases respectively, with 15 bases between them. Germline V CDR1 and CDR2: MNHNS, SASEGT. This CDR3 has 14 amino acids. As every portion of the isolated RNA was reverse transcribed, the sequencing read expressed TCRB transcripts. TCRdb's table, derived via immunoSEQ multiplex PCR, lists solely in-frame clones and lacks some. The table includes approximately 15,000 clones, 55% detected once. This sequence was found in a woman in her late teens or twenties in good health. Sequenced input: stem cell memory CD4+ T cells from blood. The V and J genes are TRBV6-1 and TRBJ1-5; possibly TRBD1 for D (5 bases). Written as DNA, the CDR3 is TGTGCCAGCACTTCGACAGCTCTTCATCAGCCCCAGCATTTT. Translating gives CASTSTALHQPQHF.